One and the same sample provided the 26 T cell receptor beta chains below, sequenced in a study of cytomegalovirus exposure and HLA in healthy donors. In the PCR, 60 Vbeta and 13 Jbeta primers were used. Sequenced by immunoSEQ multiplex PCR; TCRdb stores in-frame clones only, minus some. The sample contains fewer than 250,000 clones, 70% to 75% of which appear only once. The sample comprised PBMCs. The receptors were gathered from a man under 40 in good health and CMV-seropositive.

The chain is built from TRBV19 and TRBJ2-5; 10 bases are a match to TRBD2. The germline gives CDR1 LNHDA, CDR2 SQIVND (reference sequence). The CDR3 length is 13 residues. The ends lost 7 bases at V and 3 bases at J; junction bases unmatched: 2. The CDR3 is CASTGLAEETQYF. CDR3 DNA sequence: TGTGCCAGTACCGGACTAGCGGAAGAGACCCAGTACTTC.

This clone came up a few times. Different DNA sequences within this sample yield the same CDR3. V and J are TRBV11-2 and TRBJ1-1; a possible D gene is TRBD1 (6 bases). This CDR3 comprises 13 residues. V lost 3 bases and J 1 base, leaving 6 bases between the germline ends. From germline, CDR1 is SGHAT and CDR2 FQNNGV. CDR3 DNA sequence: TGTGCCAGCAGCTTGACAGGGAACACTGAAGCTTTCTTT. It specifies CASSLTGNTEAFF.

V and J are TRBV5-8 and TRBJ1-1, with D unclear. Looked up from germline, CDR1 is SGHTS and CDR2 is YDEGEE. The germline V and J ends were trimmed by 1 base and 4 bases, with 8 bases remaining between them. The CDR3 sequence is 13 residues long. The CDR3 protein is CASSLIRGTEAFF. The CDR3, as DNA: TGTGCCAGCAGCTTGATCCGGGGCACTGAAGCTTTCTTT.

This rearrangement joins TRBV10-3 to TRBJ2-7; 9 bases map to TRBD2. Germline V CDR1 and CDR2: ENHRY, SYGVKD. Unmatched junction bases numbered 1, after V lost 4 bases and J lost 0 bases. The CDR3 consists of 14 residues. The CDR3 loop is CAISGTSVSYEQYF. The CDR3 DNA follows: TGTGCCATCAGTGGGACTAGCGTCTCCTACGAGCAGTACTTC.

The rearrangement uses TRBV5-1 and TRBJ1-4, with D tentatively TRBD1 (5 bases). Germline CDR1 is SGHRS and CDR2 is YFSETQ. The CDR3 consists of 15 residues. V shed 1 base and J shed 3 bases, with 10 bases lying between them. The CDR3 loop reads CASSLRGSANEKLFF. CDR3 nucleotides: TGCGCCAGCAGCTTGCGGGGGTCCGCTAATGAAAAACTGTTTTTT.

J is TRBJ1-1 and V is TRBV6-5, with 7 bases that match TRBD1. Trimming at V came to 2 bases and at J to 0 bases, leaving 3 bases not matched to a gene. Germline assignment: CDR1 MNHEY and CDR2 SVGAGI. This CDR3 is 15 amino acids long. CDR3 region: CASSYGQGVNTEAFF. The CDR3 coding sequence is TGTGCCAGCAGTTACGGTCAGGGGGTGAACACTGAAGCTTTCTTT.

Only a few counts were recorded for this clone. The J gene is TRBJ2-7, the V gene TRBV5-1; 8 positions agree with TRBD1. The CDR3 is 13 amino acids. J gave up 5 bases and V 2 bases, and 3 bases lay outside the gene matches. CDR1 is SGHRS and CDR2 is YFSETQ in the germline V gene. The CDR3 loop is CASSFAGGDEQYF. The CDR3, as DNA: TGCGCCAGCAGCTTCGCAGGGGGCGACGAGCAGTACTTC. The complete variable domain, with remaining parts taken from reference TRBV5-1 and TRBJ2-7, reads KAGVTQTPRYLIKTRGQQVTLSCSPISGHRSVSWYQQTPGQGLQFLFEYFSETQRNKGNFPGRFSGRQFSNSRSEMNVSTLELGDSALYLCASSFAGGDEQYFGPGTRLTVT.

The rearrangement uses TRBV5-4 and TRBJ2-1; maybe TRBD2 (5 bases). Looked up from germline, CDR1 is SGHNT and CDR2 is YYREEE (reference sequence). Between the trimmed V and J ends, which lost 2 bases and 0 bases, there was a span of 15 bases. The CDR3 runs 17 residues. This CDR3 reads CASSLGYPGSSYNEQFF. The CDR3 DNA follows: TGTGCCAGCAGCTTAGGGTATCCGGGGAGCTCCTACAATGAGCAGTTCTTC.

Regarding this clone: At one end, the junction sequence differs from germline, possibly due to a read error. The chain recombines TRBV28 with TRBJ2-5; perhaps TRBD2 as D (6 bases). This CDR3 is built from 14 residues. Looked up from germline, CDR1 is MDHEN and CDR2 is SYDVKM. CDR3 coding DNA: TGTGCCAGCAGTTTGGACGGGAGAGGAGAGGCCCAGTACTTC. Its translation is CASSLDGRGEAQYF. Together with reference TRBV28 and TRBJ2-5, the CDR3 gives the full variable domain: DVKVTQSSRYLVKRTGEKVFLECVQDMDHENMFWYRQDPGLGLRLIYFSYDVKMKEKGDIPEGYSVSREKKERFSLILESASTNQTSMYLCASSLDGRGEAQYFGPGTRLLVL.

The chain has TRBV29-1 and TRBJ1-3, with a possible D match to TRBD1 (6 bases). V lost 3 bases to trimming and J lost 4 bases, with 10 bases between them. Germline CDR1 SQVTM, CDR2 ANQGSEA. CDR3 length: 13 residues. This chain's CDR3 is CSVDSGQGNTIYF. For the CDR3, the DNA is TGCAGCGTTGACAGCGGACAGGGAAACACCATATATTTT.

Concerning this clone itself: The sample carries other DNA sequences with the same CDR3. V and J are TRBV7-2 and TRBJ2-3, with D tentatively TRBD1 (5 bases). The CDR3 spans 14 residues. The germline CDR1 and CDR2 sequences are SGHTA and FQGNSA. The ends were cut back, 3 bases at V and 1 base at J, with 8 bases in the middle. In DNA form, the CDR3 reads TGTGCCAGCAGCTTCCTAGGGGGCACAGATACGCAGTATTTT. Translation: CASSFLGGTDTQYF.

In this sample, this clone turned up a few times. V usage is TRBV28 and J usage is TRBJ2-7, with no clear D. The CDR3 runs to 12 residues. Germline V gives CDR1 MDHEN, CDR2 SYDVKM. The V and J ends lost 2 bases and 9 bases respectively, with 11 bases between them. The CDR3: CASSLPEARQYF. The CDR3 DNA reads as TGTGCCAGCAGTTTACCTGAGGCGAGGCAGTACTTC.

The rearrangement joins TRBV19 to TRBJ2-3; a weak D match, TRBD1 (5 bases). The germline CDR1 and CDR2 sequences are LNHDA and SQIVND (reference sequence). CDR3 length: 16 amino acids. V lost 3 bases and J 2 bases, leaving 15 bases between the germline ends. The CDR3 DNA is TGTGCCAGTAGTATTCAGGGCGCCGGACACACAGATACGCAGTATTTT. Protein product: CASSIQGAGHTDTQYF.

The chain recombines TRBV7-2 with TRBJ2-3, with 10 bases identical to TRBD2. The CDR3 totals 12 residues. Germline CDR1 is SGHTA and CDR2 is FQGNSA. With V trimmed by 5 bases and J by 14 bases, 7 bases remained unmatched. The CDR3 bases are TGTGCCAGCAGCCCAACTAGCGGGGCCGCGTATTTT. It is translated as CASSPTSGAAYF.

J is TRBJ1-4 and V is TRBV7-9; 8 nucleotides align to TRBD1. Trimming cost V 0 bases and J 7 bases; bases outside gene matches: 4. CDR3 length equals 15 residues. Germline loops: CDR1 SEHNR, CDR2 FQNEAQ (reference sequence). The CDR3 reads CASSLAGDRSEKLFF. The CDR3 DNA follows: TGTGCCAGCAGCTTAGCCGGGGACAGGTCTGAAAAACTGTTTTTT.

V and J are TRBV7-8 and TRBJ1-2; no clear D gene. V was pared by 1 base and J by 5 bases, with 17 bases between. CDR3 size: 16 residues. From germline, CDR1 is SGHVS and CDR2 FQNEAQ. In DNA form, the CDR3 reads TGTGCCAGCAGCTTAGAATTGGCAGGTGCAAGATATGGCTACACCTTC. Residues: CASSLELAGARYGYTF.

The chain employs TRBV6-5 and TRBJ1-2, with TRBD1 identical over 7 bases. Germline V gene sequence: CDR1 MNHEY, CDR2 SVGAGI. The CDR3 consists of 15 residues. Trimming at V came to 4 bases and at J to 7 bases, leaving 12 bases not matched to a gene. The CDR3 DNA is TGTGCCAGCAGTTCCGCTGGAGGGGGCGAGGGTGGCTACACCTTC. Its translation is CASSSAGGGEGGYTF.

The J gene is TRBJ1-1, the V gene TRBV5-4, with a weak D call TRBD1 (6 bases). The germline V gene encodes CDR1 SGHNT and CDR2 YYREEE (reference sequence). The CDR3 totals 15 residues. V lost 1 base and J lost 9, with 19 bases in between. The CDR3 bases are TGTGCCAGCAGCTTGAGTTCGTCCGGACAGAGAAAAGCTTTCTTT. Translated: CASSLSSSGQRKAFF.

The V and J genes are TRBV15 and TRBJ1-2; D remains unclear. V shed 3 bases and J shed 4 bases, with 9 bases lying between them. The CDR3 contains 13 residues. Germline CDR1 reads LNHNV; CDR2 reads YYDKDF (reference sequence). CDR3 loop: CATSRVDIYGYTF. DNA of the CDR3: TGTGCCACCAGCAGGGTTGACATCTATGGCTACACCTTC.

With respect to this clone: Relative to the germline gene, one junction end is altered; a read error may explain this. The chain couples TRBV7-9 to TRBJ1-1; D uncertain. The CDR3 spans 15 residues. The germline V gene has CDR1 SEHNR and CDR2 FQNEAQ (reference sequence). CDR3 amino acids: CSSSRRATTNTEAFF. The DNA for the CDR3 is TGTTCCAGCAGCCGACGTGCGACAACGAACACTGAAGCTTTCTTT. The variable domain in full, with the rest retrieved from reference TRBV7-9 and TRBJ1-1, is DTGVSQNPRHKITKRGQNVTFRCDPISEHNRLYWYRQTLGQGPEFLTYFQNEAQLEKSRLLSDRFSAERPKGSFSTLEIQRTEQGDSAMYLCSSSRRATTNTEAFFGQGTRLTVV.

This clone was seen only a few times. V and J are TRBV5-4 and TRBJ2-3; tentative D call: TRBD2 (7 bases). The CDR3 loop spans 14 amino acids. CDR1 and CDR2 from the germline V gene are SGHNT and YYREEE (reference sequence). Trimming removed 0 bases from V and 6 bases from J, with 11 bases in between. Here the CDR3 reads CASSLAGGLDTQYF. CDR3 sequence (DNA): TGTGCCAGCAGCTTGGCGGGGGGCCTGGATACGCAGTATTTT.

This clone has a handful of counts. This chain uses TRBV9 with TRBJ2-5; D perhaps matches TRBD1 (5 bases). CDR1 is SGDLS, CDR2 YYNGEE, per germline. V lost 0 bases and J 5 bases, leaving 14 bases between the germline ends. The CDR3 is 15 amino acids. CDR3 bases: TGTGCCAGCAGCGTAGGGGCAGGGTCTAGGGAGACCCAGTACTTC. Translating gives CASSVGAGSRETQYF.

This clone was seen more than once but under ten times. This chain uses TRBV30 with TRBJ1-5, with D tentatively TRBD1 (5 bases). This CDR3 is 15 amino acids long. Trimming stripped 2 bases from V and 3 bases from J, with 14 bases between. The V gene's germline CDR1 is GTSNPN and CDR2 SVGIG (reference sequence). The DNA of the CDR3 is TGTGCCTGGAGTCCTGTCCCGACAGTCAATCAGCCCCAGCATTTT. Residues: CAWSPVPTVNQPQHF.

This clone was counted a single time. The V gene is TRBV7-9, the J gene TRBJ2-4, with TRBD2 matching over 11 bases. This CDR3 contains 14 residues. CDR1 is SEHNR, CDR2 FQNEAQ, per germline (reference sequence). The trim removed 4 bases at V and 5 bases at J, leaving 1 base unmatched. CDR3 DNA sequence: TGTGCCAGCAGCTGGGGACTAGCGGAAAACATTCAGTACTTC. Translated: CASSWGLAENIQYF.

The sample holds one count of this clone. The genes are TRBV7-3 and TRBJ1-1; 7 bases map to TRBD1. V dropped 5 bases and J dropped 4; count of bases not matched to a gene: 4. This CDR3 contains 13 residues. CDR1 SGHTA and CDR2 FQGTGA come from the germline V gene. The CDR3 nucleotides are TGTGCCAGCAGCCCCCAGGGGGGCACTGAAGCTTTCTTT. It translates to CASSPQGGTEAFF.

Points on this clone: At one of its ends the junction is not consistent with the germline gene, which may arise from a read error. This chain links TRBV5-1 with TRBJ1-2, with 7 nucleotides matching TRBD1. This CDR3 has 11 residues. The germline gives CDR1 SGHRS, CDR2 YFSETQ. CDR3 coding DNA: TGCGCCAGCAGTCTCCCGGGACAGTGGATCTTC. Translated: CASSLPGQWIF.